The 14 T cell receptor beta chains given below trace back to one sample, sequenced in a study of cytotoxic CD8 clonotypes in ibrutinib-treated CLL. Method: immunoSEQ multiplex PCR; TCRdb's copy keeps in-frame clones and lacks some. The table has 130,000 or so clones, about 79% seen once; the top ten hold 9.5% to 15%. The sample in question was PBMCs, obtained after 12 months of ibrutinib treatment. The receptors come from a human donor with chronic lymphocytic leukemia.

The CDR3 DNA follows: TGCGCCAGCAGCCTGACGGTGGAAGGATCGCAGTATTTT. It codes for CASSLTVEGSQYF. The chain couples TRBV5-1 to TRBJ2-3, with D unclear. Germline V CDR1 and CDR2: SGHRS, YFSETQ. This CDR3 is 13 amino acids long. V lost 4 bases and J 10 bases, leaving 16 bases between the germline ends.

The chain employs TRBV4-1 and TRBJ2-5; no clear D gene. The CDR3 loop spans 13 amino acids. Trimming left V 1 base short and J 4 bases short, with 7 bases between. CDR1 and CDR2 from the germline V gene are MGHRA and YSYEKL. CDR3 in amino acids: CASSQVTLETQYF. The CDR3 DNA follows: TGCGCCAGCAGCCAAGTTACCTTAGAGACCCAGTACTTC.

The chain uses TRBV7-9 and TRBJ2-7; D is uncertain. The CDR3 extends over 14 amino acids. V was shortened by 4 bases and J by 2 bases, with 12 bases between the two germline ends. CDR1 is SEHNR and CDR2 is FQNEAQ in the germline V gene (reference sequence). CDR3: CASSSPTLAYEQYF. The CDR3 nucleotides read TGTGCCAGCAGCTCCCCGACCCTAGCCTACGAGCAGTACTTC.

The chain couples TRBV6-5 to TRBJ2-7; TRBD2 agrees at 14 bases. The CDR3 is 15 residues long. Losses at the gene ends were 6 bases for V and 4 bases for J; bases not matched to a gene: 5. Germline assignment: CDR1 MNHEY and CDR2 SVGAGI. CDR3: CASRRGLAGVYEQYF. The CDR3, as DNA: TGTGCCAGCAGAAGGGGACTAGCGGGAGTGTACGAGCAGTACTTC.

The rearrangement uses TRBV19 and TRBJ2-7; the D call may be TRBD1 or TRBD2 (5 bases each). The V gene lost 3 bases and the J gene lost 2 bases, with 14 bases spanning the gap. The CDR3 totals 15 residues. Germline lookup yields CDR1 LNHDA and CDR2 SQIVND (reference sequence). DNA of the CDR3: TGTGCCAGTAGTATGACTTGGGACGGAGCCTACGAGCAGTACTTC. Translated, it gives CASSMTWDGAYEQYF.

The chain combines TRBV5-1 with TRBJ1-1; D call uncertain. The CDR3 extends over 14 amino acids. The V gene lost 2 bases and the J gene lost 6 bases, with 14 bases spanning the gap. The germline V gene encodes CDR1 SGHRS and CDR2 YFSETQ. The CDR3 coding sequence is TGCGCCAGCAGCTTCAACTCCGGTGGGTCTGAAGCTTTCTTT. Amino acid sequence: CASSFNSGGSEAFF.

In this sample, this clone turned up once. This sequence joins TRBV4-1 and TRBJ1-1; possibly TRBD1 for D (6 bases). CDR3 length: 12 amino acids. Trimming left V 3 bases short and J 7 bases short, with 9 bases between. The germline gives CDR1 MGHRA, CDR2 YSYEKL. The CDR3 DNA reads TGCGCCAGCAGCCAGAAGGGGGTTGAAGCTTTCTTT. This sequence encodes CASSQKGVEAFF.

The chain employs TRBV10-1 and TRBJ1-4; D might be TRBD1 (6 bases). Germline CDR1 and CDR2: WNHNN and SYGVQD (reference sequence). The V gene lost 3 bases and the J gene lost 10 bases, with 18 bases spanning the gap. The length of the CDR3 is 15 residues. CDR3 sequence: CASSDSSTGGGKLFF. CDR3 nucleotides: TGCGCCAGCAGTGATTCCTCGACAGGAGGGGGAAAACTGTTTTTT.

The V call is TRBV14, the J call TRBJ1-1, with TRBD1 matching 8 bases. There are 15 residues in the CDR3. V shed 2 bases, J shed 3 bases, and the junction held 5 bases outside the gene matches. Germline V gene lookup returns CDR1 SGHDN and CDR2 FVKESK. In DNA, the CDR3 is TGTGCCAGCAGCCAATGGACAGGGCTTTACACTGAAGCTTTCTTT. Translation: CASSQWTGLYTEAFF.

This clone showed up just a few times. The chain combines TRBV9 with TRBJ1-5, with a weak D call TRBD1 (6 bases). V dropped 5 bases and J dropped 1 base, with 13 bases sitting between them. The CDR3 is made up of 15 amino acids. Germline assignment: CDR1 SGDLS and CDR2 YYNGEE. The CDR3 DNA follows: TGTGCCAGCAGTACTTCAGGGGCGAGCAATCAGCCCCAGCATTTT. It translates to CASSTSGASNQPQHF.

J is TRBJ2-1 and V is TRBV5-1, with 15 bases fitting TRBD2. This CDR3 is 16 amino acids long. V lost 4 bases to trimming and J lost 7 bases; unmatched junction nucleotides: 6. CDR1 and CDR2 from the germline V gene are SGHRS and YFSETQ. CDR3 in amino acids: CASSQGLAGGYNEQFF. The CDR3 coding sequence is TGCGCCAGCAGCCAGGGACTAGCGGGAGGATATAATGAGCAGTTCTTC.

This chain uses TRBV7-9 with TRBJ2-5, with a tentative D call TRBD2 (6 bases). Germline-derived CDR1 and CDR2 are SEHNR and FQNEAQ (reference sequence). There are 14 residues in the CDR3. V lost 5 bases and J 4 bases, leaving 14 bases between the germline ends. For the CDR3, the DNA is TGTGCCAGCAGCCACGAGGGGCGGGGAGAGACCCAGTACTTC. Its translation is CASSHEGRGETQYF.

The chain employs TRBV4-3 and TRBJ2-1; D is unresolved. The CDR3 has 17 amino acids. Per germline, CDR1 LGHNA and CDR2 YSLEER. Trimming took 0 bases from V and 0 from J, leaving 12 bases between them. The CDR3 loop is CASSQDGYSSSYNEQFF. The CDR3 region has the DNA TGCGCCAGCAGCCAAGATGGGTACTCGAGCTCCTACAATGAGCAGTTCTTC.

This clone came up once. This chain links TRBV5-8 with TRBJ1-1; D is uncertain. This CDR3 contains 11 residues. With 2 bases removed from V and 7 bases from J, the gap between germline ends came to 6 bases. Germline assignment: CDR1 SGHTS and CDR2 YDEGEE. The CDR3 reads CASSFDIEAFF. CDR3 DNA: TGTGCCAGCAGCTTCGACATTGAAGCTTTCTTT.